These T cell receptor beta chains were read from a single sample in a study of control samples from healthy donors and cancer patients. The data were produced by immunoSEQ multiplex PCR, yet TCRdb's version contains in-frame clones alone and is incomplete. The sample has roughly 120,000 clones, 88% seen once. Sample: blood. Receptors were obtained from a woman in her sixties or seventies in good health. CDR3s include the opening cysteine and the closing phenylalanine or tryptophan. The D gene is left open where the match is weak. The size field is filled for only some rows; it gives once, few, many or a size class.

clone size: few; D gene: NA; J gene: TRBJ2-2; V gene: TRBV5-1; CDR3 protein: CASSLNKRGTGELFF; CDR3 DNA: TGCGCCAGCAGCTTAAACAAAAGAGGCACCGGGGAGCTGTTTTTT
clone size: NA; D gene: TRBD1; J gene: TRBJ1-1; V gene: TRBV7-9; CDR3 protein: CASSPSTGPEAFF; CDR3 DNA: TGTGCCAGCAGCCCATCGACAGGGCCTGAAGCTTTCTTT
clone size: NA; D gene: NA; J gene: TRBJ2-3; V gene: TRBV5-4; CDR3 protein: CASSLAATSDTQYF; CDR3 DNA: TGTGCCAGCAGCTTGGCTGCTACTTCGGATACGCAGTATTTT
clone size: NA; D gene: NA; J gene: TRBJ2-2; V gene: TRBV6-5; CDR3 protein: CASSKDRLAGELFF; CDR3 DNA: TGTGCCAGCAGCAAAGACAGGCTCGCCGGGGAGCTGTTTTTT
clone size: few; D gene: NA; J gene: TRBJ1-6; V gene: TRBV19; CDR3 protein: CASSRTAGNSPLHF; CDR3 DNA: TGTGCCAGTAGTCGGACAGCCGGGAATTCACCCCTCCACTTT
clone size: NA; D gene: NA; J gene: TRBJ2-1; V gene: TRBV5-1; CDR3 protein: CASSLPEMVPFF; CDR3 DNA: TGCGCCAGCAGCTTGCCTGAAATGGTGCCGTTCTTC
clone size: NA; D gene: NA; J gene: TRBJ1-2; V gene: TRBV4-1; CDR3 protein: CASSQGPRVEGGYTF; CDR3 DNA: TGCGCCAGCAGCCAAGGCCCCCGAGTAGAAGGTGGCTACACCTTC
clone size: NA; D gene: TRBD1; J gene: TRBJ2-1; V gene: TRBV27; CDR3 protein: CASSLTGLNEQFF; CDR3 DNA: TGTGCCAGCAGTTTGACAGGGTTGAATGAGCAGTTCTTC
clone size: NA; D gene: NA; J gene: TRBJ1-1; V gene: TRBV2; CDR3 protein: CASSVAGSAEAFF; CDR3 DNA: TGTGCCAGCAGTGTGGCAGGGAGTGCTGAAGCTTTCTTT
clone size: NA; D gene: NA; J gene: TRBJ2-3; V gene: TRBV5-4; CDR3 protein: CASAFLASGTDTQYF; CDR3 DNA: TGTGCCAGCGCTTTCCTTGCTAGCGGCACAGATACGCAGTATTTT
clone size: NA; D gene: NA; J gene: TRBJ2-2; V gene: TRBV7-8; CDR3 protein: CASSLGGYGELFF; CDR3 DNA: TGTGCCAGCAGCTTGGGCGGGTACGGGGAGCTGTTTTTT
clone size: NA; D gene: NA; J gene: TRBJ2-1; V gene: TRBV10-3; CDR3 protein: CAISETGMTANEQFF; CDR3 DNA: TGTGCCATCAGTGAGACCGGGATGACCGCCAATGAGCAGTTCTTC
clone size: NA; D gene: NA; J gene: TRBJ1-6; V gene: TRBV11-2; CDR3 protein: CASSLSRGKGDSPLHF; CDR3 DNA: TGTGCCAGCAGCTTATCAAGGGGGAAGGGAGATTCACCCCTCCACTTT
clone size: NA; D gene: TRBD1; J gene: TRBJ1-1; V gene: TRBV7-9; CDR3 protein: CASSLRQGAMAEAFF; CDR3 DNA: TGTGCCAGCAGCTTAAGACAGGGGGCGATGGCTGAAGCTTTCTTT
clone size: NA; D gene: TRBD1; J gene: TRBJ2-1; V gene: TRBV5-1; CDR3 protein: CASSPTGGQGVYNEQFF; CDR3 DNA: TGCGCCAGCAGTCCAACCGGAGGACAGGGTGTTTACAATGAGCAGTTCTTC
clone size: NA; D gene: NA; J gene: TRBJ1-3; V gene: TRBV7-2; CDR3 protein: CASSQANSGNTIYF; CDR3 DNA: TGTGCCAGCAGCCAGGCAAACTCTGGAAACACCATATATTTT
clone size: NA; D gene: NA; J gene: TRBJ2-6; V gene: TRBV5-1; CDR3 protein: CASSLNPDQYSGANVLTF; CDR3 DNA: TGCGCCAGCAGCTTGAATCCTGACCAATACTCTGGGGCCAACGTCCTGACTTTC
clone size: NA; D gene: NA; J gene: TRBJ2-7; V gene: TRBV11-2; CDR3 protein: CASSLEGPGEQYF; CDR3 DNA: TGTGCCAGCAGCTTAGAAGGGCCTGGCGAGCAGTACTTC
clone size: NA; D gene: TRBD1; J gene: TRBJ1-6; V gene: TRBV10-3; CDR3 protein: CAISESGQENSPLHF; CDR3 DNA: TGTGCCATCAGTGAGTCGGGACAGGAGAATTCACCCCTCCACTTT
clone size: NA; D gene: NA; J gene: TRBJ1-1; V gene: TRBV15; CDR3 protein: CATSRDRQSQAFF; CDR3 DNA: TGTGCCACCAGCAGGGACAGACAGTCCCAAGCTTTCTTT
clone size: NA; D gene: NA; J gene: TRBJ1-1; V gene: TRBV15; CDR3 protein: CATGTVNTEAFF; CDR3 DNA: TGTGCCACCGGAACAGTGAACACTGAAGCTTTCTTT
clone size: once; D gene: NA; J gene: TRBJ1-1; V gene: TRBV12-3/TRBV12-4; CDR3 protein: CASSLTPNTEAFF; CDR3 DNA: TGTGCCAGCAGTTTGACACCTAACACTGAAGCTTTCTTT
clone size: NA; D gene: NA; J gene: TRBJ1-1; V gene: TRBV6-2/TRBV6-3; CDR3 protein: CASSYSIGVRAFF; CDR3 DNA: TGTGCCAGCAGTTACTCGATCGGGGTCAGAGCTTTCTTT
clone size: NA; D gene: NA; J gene: TRBJ1-1; V gene: TRBV5-4; CDR3 protein: CASTLGGMNTEAFF; CDR3 DNA: TGTGCCAGCACCCTCGGAGGCATGAACACTGAAGCTTTCTTT
clone size: NA; D gene: NA; J gene: TRBJ1-5; V gene: TRBV4-2; CDR3 protein: CASRDGAAQHF; CDR3 DNA: TGTGCCAGCAGAGACGGGGCCGCCCAGCATTTT
clone size: NA; D gene: TRBD1; J gene: TRBJ1-5; V gene: TRBV19; CDR3 protein: CASSTPGTGGQPQHF; CDR3 DNA: TGTGCCAGTAGTACCCCAGGGACAGGGGGGCAGCCCCAGCATTTT
clone size: NA; D gene: NA; J gene: TRBJ1-3; V gene: TRBV7-6; CDR3 protein: CASSPRLPSSGNTIYF; CDR3 DNA: TGTGCCAGCAGCCCCAGGCTTCCGAGCTCTGGAAACACCATATATTTT
clone size: NA; D gene: NA; J gene: TRBJ2-5; V gene: TRBV7-3; CDR3 protein: CASSLTGGGETQYF; CDR3 DNA: TGTGCCAGCAGCTTAACTGGGGGCGGGGAGACCCAGTACTTC
clone size: NA; D gene: NA; J gene: TRBJ1-2; V gene: TRBV5-1; CDR3 protein: CASSNPGINYGYTF; CDR3 DNA: TGCGCCAGCAGCAATCCGGGGATAAACTATGGCTACACCTTC
clone size: NA; D gene: NA; J gene: TRBJ2-5; V gene: TRBV5-1; CDR3 protein: CASSLMRANQETQYF; CDR3 DNA: TGCGCCAGCAGCTTGATGAGGGCTAACCAAGAGACCCAGTACTTC
clone size: NA; D gene: TRBD2; J gene: TRBJ2-2; V gene: TRBV4-2; CDR3 protein: CASSHPSGGADTGELFF; CDR3 DNA: TGTGCCAGCAGCCACCCTAGCGGGGGGGCGGACACCGGGGAGCTGTTTTTT
clone size: NA; D gene: NA; J gene: TRBJ1-5; V gene: TRBV7-9; CDR3 protein: CASSSPNQPQHF; CDR3 DNA: TGTGCCAGCAGCTCCCCAAATCAGCCCCAGCATTTT
clone size: NA; D gene: NA; J gene: TRBJ1-1; V gene: TRBV3-1/TRBV3-2; CDR3 protein: CASSQGPGNEAFF; CDR3 DNA: TGTGCCAGCAGCCAAGGTCCCGGGAATGAAGCTTTCTTT
clone size: NA; D gene: NA; J gene: TRBJ1-6; V gene: TRBV5-3; CDR3 protein: CARNLPHNSPLHF; CDR3 DNA: TGTGCCAGAAACCTACCCCACAATTCACCCCTCCACTTT
clone size: NA; D gene: NA; J gene: TRBJ2-3; V gene: TRBV29-1; CDR3 protein: CSVTSTDTQYF; CDR3 DNA: TGCAGCGTCACCAGCACAGATACGCAGTATTTT
clone size: NA; D gene: TRBD2; J gene: TRBJ2-2; V gene: TRBV2; CDR3 protein: CAGSPGLAGSGELFF; CDR3 DNA: TGTGCCGGATCTCCGGGACTAGCCGGGTCCGGGGAGCTGTTTTTT
clone size: NA; D gene: TRBD1; J gene: TRBJ1-1; V gene: TRBV7-8; CDR3 protein: CASSRPDRVLPEAFF; CDR3 DNA: TGTGCCAGCAGCCGCCCGGACAGGGTTCTTCCTGAAGCTTTCTTT
clone size: NA; D gene: NA; J gene: TRBJ1-1; V gene: TRBV10-3; CDR3 protein: CAISEGKLNTEAFF; CDR3 DNA: TGTGCCATCAGTGAGGGCAAATTGAACACTGAAGCTTTCTTT
clone size: NA; D gene: TRBD1; J gene: TRBJ1-5; V gene: TRBV18; CDR3 protein: CASSPDRAGNQPQHF; CDR3 DNA: TGTGCCAGCTCACCGGACAGGGCCGGCAATCAGCCCCAGCATTTT
clone size: NA; D gene: NA; J gene: TRBJ2-5; V gene: TRBV5-1; CDR3 protein: CASSLGASIQETQYF; CDR3 DNA: TGCGCCAGCAGCTTGGGTGCTAGCATTCAAGAGACCCAGTACTTC
clone size: NA; D gene: TRBD1; J gene: TRBJ1-2; V gene: TRBV7-2; CDR3 protein: CASSPGTALWGYTF; CDR3 DNA: TGTGCCAGCAGCCCAGGGACAGCCCTATGGGGCTACACCTTC
clone size: NA; D gene: NA; J gene: TRBJ2-2; V gene: TRBV9; CDR3 protein: CASSPTREELFF; CDR3 DNA: TGTGCCAGCAGCCCCACCCGGGAGGAGCTGTTTTTT
clone size: NA; D gene: NA; J gene: TRBJ1-4; V gene: TRBV6-5; CDR3 protein: CASPGNSNEKLFF; CDR3 DNA: TGTGCCAGCCCTGGGAATTCTAATGAAAAACTGTTTTTT
clone size: NA; D gene: TRBD1; J gene: TRBJ2-7; V gene: TRBV5-1; CDR3 protein: CASSRETGIYEQYF; CDR3 DNA: TGCGCCAGCAGCAGAGAGACAGGGATCTACGAGCAGTACTTC
clone size: NA; D gene: TRBD1; J gene: TRBJ1-5; V gene: TRBV9; CDR3 protein: CASSAGQGGQPQHF; CDR3 DNA: TGTGCCAGCAGCGCCGGACAGGGTGGGCAGCCCCAGCATTTT
clone size: NA; D gene: NA; J gene: TRBJ1-4; V gene: TRBV12-3/TRBV12-4; CDR3 protein: CASSSDAGKLFF; CDR3 DNA: TGTGCCAGCAGTTCCGATGCAGGGAAACTGTTTTTT
clone size: NA; D gene: NA; J gene: TRBJ1-1; V gene: TRBV12-2; CDR3 protein: CASRLDGGMNTEAFF; CDR3 DNA: TGTGCAAGTCGCTTAGATGGGGGTATGAACACTGAAGCTTTCTTT
clone size: NA; D gene: NA; J gene: TRBJ2-7; V gene: TRBV6-5; CDR3 protein: CASSYSLDYEQYF; CDR3 DNA: TGTGCCAGCAGTTATTCACTTGACTACGAGCAGTACTTC
clone size: NA; D gene: NA; J gene: TRBJ1-1; V gene: TRBV4-2; CDR3 protein: CASSQEAGTGEAFF; CDR3 DNA: TGTGCCAGCAGCCAAGAGGCAGGAACGGGTGAAGCTTTCTTT
clone size: NA; D gene: NA; J gene: TRBJ2-7; V gene: TRBV9; CDR3 protein: CASSRSGAGAYEQYF; CDR3 DNA: TGTGCCAGCAGCAGAAGCGGAGCAGGGGCCTACGAGCAGTACTTC
clone size: NA; D gene: TRBD1; J gene: TRBJ1-2; V gene: TRBV6-1; CDR3 protein: CASSEPTGTGARVFYGYTF; CDR3 DNA: TGTGCCAGCAGTGAGCCCACCGGGACAGGGGCCCGGGTTTTTTATGGCTACACCTTC